This T cell receptor (beta chain) was captured by sequencing in a study of OX40 agonist ivuxolimab in advanced cancers. The wider study: Previous treatment with anti-PD-1, anti-PD-L1 or anti-CTLA-4 therapy was allowed; 40% had received some.

The CDR3 contains 14 residues. The V gene's germline CDR1 is SGHNT and CDR2 YENEEA. Between the trimmed V and J ends, which lost 5 bases and 1 base, there was a span of 10 bases. Sequencing was performed with immunoSEQ multiplex PCR; in TCRdb, only in-frame clones are kept and a portion is missing. Of around 62,000 clones listed, more than 65% were seen once; the top ten hold 5% to 6%. This clonotype was obtained from an adult with an advanced solid tumor such as melanoma, head and neck, liver or kidney cancer. The chain links TRBV11-3 to TRBJ2-3; no firm D call. The material was CD4+ or CD8+ T cells sorted from blood, obtained in a trial of the OX40 agonist ivuxolimab. The CDR3 spells CASSRAGGTDTQYF. CDR3 coding DNA: TGTGCCAGCAGCCGGGCCGGCGGCACAGATACGCAGTATTTT.